This TCR beta chain emerged from a study of identical twins. The CDR3 contains 13 residues. V shed 0 bases, J shed 4 bases, and the junction held 0 bases outside the gene matches. In germline, CDR1 is SGHRS, CDR2 YFSETQ. In TCRdb, the 5' RACE reads were re-called with MiXCR into one record per CDR3 protein. This repertoire shows 1.5 million to 2 million distinct CDR3 sequences, around 33% found once; its top ten account for more than 0.25%. This clonotype showed up many times. The sequenced material came from cord blood. J is TRBJ1-1 and V is TRBV5-1; 7 positions agree with TRBD1. This clonotype originated in a newborn girl in good health. The CDR3 sequence: CASSLDRGTEAFF. CDR3 DNA: TGCGCCAGCAGCTTGGACAGGGGCACTGAAGCTTTCTTT.